The T cell receptor beta chain under discussion was sequenced for a study of regulatory T cells in long-lasting Graves disease. Time point specified: newly diagnosed GD, antithyroid drugs for less than 3 months. The TCR library was prepared using RNA isolated from PBMCs. The sample holds a few counts of this clonotype. Combining iRepertoire HTBI primers with Arm-PCR of CDR3 regions, the authors built TCR beta libraries. TCRdb re-called the multiplex PCR reads through MiXCR, storing one row per CDR3 protein. The sample shows roughly 440,000 distinct CDR3 sequences, about 17% of them seen only once. These data were also filed under a second study, of T cells in Graves' hyperthyroidism and ophthalmopathy. That publication notes: The TCR CDR3 was amplified in a first-round RT-PCR using the HTBI primer set.

The specimen was peripheral blood mononuclear cells (PBMCs), collected at new diagnosis, from a patient treated with antithyroid drugs. The receptor was derived from a woman under 30 with Graves disease.

The CDR3 DNA sequence: TGTGCCAGCAGTTTACTCGGGAGACGTGACACCGGGGAGCTGTTTTTT. Its translation is CASSLLGRRDTGELFF. V is TRBV28 and J is TRBJ2-2; perhaps TRBD2 as D (6 bases). Per the germline V gene, CDR1 is MDHEN and CDR2 is SYDVKM. The CDR3 loop spans 16 amino acids. Trimming removed 2 bases from V and 3 bases from J, with 13 bases in between.